This TCR beta chain stems from a study of blood T cell repertoires in COVID-19 (TCRdb year 2020). Notes on the research overall: Samples from collaborators originated in the United States, Italy and Spain and spanned both the acute and convalescent phases of COVID-19. The material from the prospective study consisted of cDNA or gDNA derived from T cells, B-cell-depleted T cells, or PBMCs. The dataset comprised deeply sampled blood TCRbeta repertoires from subjects exposed to, actively infected with, or recovered from COVID-19. A freely available public database, intended as a resource for researchers studying the immune response to SARS-CoV-2, is where the repertoires were released. The samples were drawn from the first 160 participants of the ongoing ImmuneRACE study and from 1,254 subjects provided by 6 global collaborators. Nearly every sample came with metadata listing a de-identified subject ID, COVID-19 status, age in years and sex. Where HLA class I and class II types were available, the types were taken from metadata supplied by the sample provider, not from assay-based typing.

What the research found in general, with its limitations: The quantity of clinical and demographic metadata differed by source and by participant and was supplied without curation.

The immunoSEQ Assay, a bias-controlled multiplex PCR, was used to amplify TCRbeta CDR3 regions from genomic DNA. The source study handled its data this way. The number of nucleated cells in each sample was estimated from the amplification of reference gene primers within the assay. To quantify the absolute abundance of each unique TCRbeta CDR3 rearrangement, sequence reads were collapsed and filtered. For each sample, productive Simpson clonality was calculated as the square root of Simpson's diversity index across productive rearrangements. The table was pulled from immuneACCESS by TCRdb, which kept in-frame rearrangements only. Such tables lose some clones; where checked, under half of the loss comes from unresolved V genes, and the rest has no known cause. The V and J calls and clone size were taken over from that table, and D and trimming were inferred from the DNA. This sample gives under 300,000 clones in total; approximately 89% of them show up just once. The leading ten clones occupy about 3.1% of the sample.

In the prospective study, participants were roughly 18 to 100 years old, resided in about two dozen geographic areas of the United States, and were enrolled through a virtual design. Cohort assignment in the prospective study relied on participant-reported clinical history from a screening survey and a study questionnaire. A participant counted as exposed if, within 2 weeks of entering the study, that participant had been in contact with someone who had a PCR-confirmed or clinician-diagnosed COVID-19 case. In the prospective study, mobile phlebotomists collected whole blood, serum and a nasopharyngeal or oropharyngeal swab from each participant. Prospective study participants could optionally give additional blood draws and questionnaires over an approximately two-month period. Blood samples from the prospective study were shipped frozen or at room temperature prior to DNA extraction. Note on this clone: Its antigen is unknown. It has no much larger one-base neighbor in the sample; base qualities were not kept.

The clonotype comes from a woman in her thirties or forties who had been exposed to COVID-19. Sequencing was done on a sample of PBMCs or T cells enriched from blood (not recorded which).

The bases read TGTGCCAGCAGCTTCGACCCCTCGGGGAGATATGGCTACACCTTC. This encodes CASSFDPSGRYGYTF. The receptor chain draws on TRBV5-4 and TRBJ1-2; no confident D gene assignment can be made. The CDR3 measures 15 amino acids from cysteine to phenylalanine. Left in the record is the CDR3 DNA by itself, 45 bases read in frame from the first base. The germline V gene (reference sequence) sets CDR1 to SGHNT and CDR2 to YYREEE. V loses 2 bases of germline sequence and J loses 5 bases, and the interval between the two ends is 16 bases.